This T cell receptor (beta chain) was profiled in a study of post-analysis software for immune sequencing data. Study-wide context: Clinical courses comprised relapsing-remitting, secondary progressive and progressive-relapsing multiple sclerosis. General study points: Co-batched samples clustered tightly together by F measure. There were five TRBV segments more frequent in patients than controls, and TRBV5-6, TRBV5-1 and TRBV20-1 were among them.

Comment on this clonotype: Its target is not known.

Prepared TCR beta cDNA libraries contained unique molecular identifiers. TCRdb reprocessed the PCR reads with MiXCR, giving one entry per CDR3 protein. The data hold a few hundred thousand distinct CDR3 sequences, with approximately 34% observed a single time. V gave up 5 bases and J gave up 4 bases; unmatched junction bases: 7. CDR3 length: 15 amino acids. The germline V gene encodes CDR1 SGHKS and CDR2 YYEKEE (reference sequence). Sequencing was done on a sample of blood. The sequence was collected from a girl under 18 with multiple sclerosis. The rearrangement links TRBV5-5 to TRBJ1-5, with TRBD1 identical over 9 bases. The CDR3 region is CASSWGQGKNQPQHF. As DNA, the CDR3 is TGTGCCAGCAGTTGGGGACAGGGTAAAAATCAGCCCCAGCATTTT.